The 28 T cell receptor beta chains below were found in one sample sequenced in a study of shared clonotypes between healthy human individuals. Libraries were prepared by immunoSEQ multiplex PCR; TCRdb keeps only in-frame clonotypes and omits some of them. Of more than 400,000 clones in the sample, around 95% were seen once. The sequenced sample was naive CD4+ T cells sorted from blood. Subset described: CD45RA+ positively selected. Every receptor here comes from a woman between 25 and 40 years old in good health.

The rearrangement links TRBV7-6 to TRBJ2-5; perhaps TRBD1 as D (5 bases). The DNA end lines up better with TRBJ2-7; the J call may be wrong. Looked up from germline, CDR1 is SGHVS and CDR2 is FNYEAQ. The CDR3 loop spans 14 amino acids. CDR3 nucleotides: TGTGCCAGCAGCTTAGCGTGGGGCAACTACGAGCAGTACTTC. Residues: CASSLAWGNYEQYF.

V gene TRBV28 combines with J gene TRBJ1-5; TRBD1 matches 9 bases. Germline V gene lookup returns CDR1 MDHEN and CDR2 SYDVKM. CDR3 length: 15 amino acids. Trimming at V came to 6 bases and at J to 5 bases, leaving 8 bases not matched to a gene. CDR3 region: CASSLTGGQHQPQHF. As DNA, the CDR3 is TGTGCCAGCAGCCTAACAGGGGGCCAACATCAGCCCCAGCATTTT.

The gene calls are TRBV28 and TRBJ1-5; no firm D call. V lost 7 bases and J 4 bases, leaving 8 bases between the germline ends. The CDR3 is 12 amino acids. The germline CDR1 and CDR2 sequences are MDHEN and SYDVKM. CDR3 sequence: CASNSGNQPQHF. CDR3 nucleotides: TGTGCCAGCAATTCGGGGAATCAGCCCCAGCATTTT.

The rearrangement links TRBV6-6 to TRBJ2-7; the match to TRBD2 covers 9 bases. Per germline, CDR1 MNHNY and CDR2 SVGAGI (reference sequence). The V gene end was trimmed by 5 bases and the J gene end by 0 bases; junction bases not matched to a gene: 5. The CDR3 contains 15 residues. CDR3 DNA: TGTGCCAGCAGTACCTATAGCGGGAGCTCCTACGAGCAGTACTTC. This gives the protein CASSTYSGSSYEQYF.

As DNA, the CDR3 is TGTGCCATCAGTGAGTCGAGTAGAGAGCAGTACTTC. Encoded protein: CAISESSREQYF. J is TRBJ2-5 and V is TRBV10-3; no clear D gene. Germline V gives CDR1 ENHRY, CDR2 SYGVKD. The CDR3 totals 12 residues. V shed 0 bases and J shed 11 bases, with 10 bases lying between them.

This sequence joins TRBV9 and TRBJ1-2; TRBD1 is a possible D gene (5 bases). Germline V CDR1 and CDR2: SGDLS, YYNGEE. Between the trimmed V and J ends, which lost 0 bases and 7 bases, there was a span of 13 bases. CDR3 length: 14 amino acids. The CDR3 region has the DNA TGTGCCAGCAGCGTAGTGGGGGAGTCGGCTGGCTACACCTTC. Translated, it gives CASSVVGESAGYTF.

On this clone: This sample also contains other DNA sequences that code for the same CDR3. V usage is TRBV11-2 and J usage is TRBJ1-4; D gene unclear. Germline V gene lookup returns CDR1 SGHAT and CDR2 FQNNGV. The CDR3 runs 15 residues. Trimming pared 3 bases from V and 0 bases from J, leaving 8 bases between. The DNA of the CDR3 is TGTGCCAGCAGCTTCGGGAGAACAACTAATGAAAAACTGTTTTTT. Residues: CASSFGRTTNEKLFF.

Worth noting for this clone: At the DNA level, this CDR3 is encoded by other sequences in the same sample as well. This sequence joins TRBV10-3 and TRBJ2-3; a weak D match, TRBD2 (6 bases). This CDR3 comprises 14 residues. Germline lookup yields CDR1 ENHRY and CDR2 SYGVKD. V was clipped by 0 bases and J by 3 bases, with 7 bases between them. This CDR3 reads CAISESSGTDTQYF. The CDR3 coding sequence is TGTGCCATCAGTGAGTCTAGCGGAACAGATACGCAGTATTTT.

This CDR3 reads CASSSDRDNYEQYF. The CDR3 DNA reads TGTGCCAGCAGCTCCGACCGGGACAACTACGAGCAGTACTTC. This chain joins TRBV11-2 and TRBJ2-7; D may be TRBD1 (6 bases). The germline CDR1 and CDR2 sequences are SGHAT and FQNNGV. CDR3 length equals 14 residues. Trimming took 4 bases from V and 3 from J, leaving 13 bases between them.

The V and J genes are TRBV19 and TRBJ2-7; possible D gene TRBD2, 6 bases. CDR3 length: 11 amino acids. Per the germline V gene, CDR1 is LNHDA and CDR2 is SQIVND (reference sequence). This chain's CDR3 is CATGGLYEQYF. The DNA of the CDR3 is TGTGCTACCGGGGGTCTCTACGAGCAGTACTTC.

CDR3 bases: TGTGCCAGCGGGAGGACAGGGAACTACGAGCAGTACTTC. It encodes CASGRTGNYEQYF. This chain links TRBV2 with TRBJ2-5; 8 bases map to TRBD1. The tail of the sequence fits TRBJ2-7 better, so the J call may be wrong. This CDR3 is built from 13 residues. CDR1 and CDR2 (germline): SNHLY, FYNNEI.

CDR3 sequence reads: CATKFSSSKGNEQFF. Written as DNA, the CDR3 is TGTGCCACGAAATTTTCTAGCTCGAAAGGCAATGAGCAGTTCTTC. V is TRBV27 and J is TRBJ2-1, with D perhaps matching TRBD2 (5 bases). V lost 10 bases and J lost 6, with 22 bases in between. Germline assignment: CDR1 MNHEY and CDR2 SMNVEV (reference sequence). CDR3 length: 15 residues.

This sequence joins TRBV27 and TRBJ1-2; 7 bases agree with TRBD1. Germline CDR1 is MNHEY and CDR2 is SMNVEV (reference sequence). The CDR3 has 15 amino acids. The V segment lost 3 bases and the J segment 0 bases; nucleotides outside the gene matches: 4. In DNA form, the CDR3 reads TGTGCCAGCAGTTTCCAGGGACAGCCTAACTATGGCTACACCTTC. This translates into CASSFQGQPNYGYTF.

This chain uses TRBV25-1 with TRBJ2-3, with no clear D. The V gene's germline CDR1 is MGHDK and CDR2 SYGVNS. V was pared by 4 bases and J by 4 bases, with 9 bases between. The CDR3 runs 13 residues. The DNA for the CDR3 is TGTGCCAGCAGTGTCCGTAAATCAGATACGCAGTATTTT. Protein product: CASSVRKSDTQYF. Full variable domain (missing parts from reference TRBV25-1 and TRBJ2-3): EADIYQTPRYLVIGTGKKITLECSQTMGHDKMYWYQQDPGMELHLIHYSYGVNSTEKGDLSSESTVSRIRTEHFPLTLESARPSHTSQYLCASSVRKSDTQYFGPGTRLTVL.

The J gene is TRBJ2-2, the V gene TRBV11-3; the D is unclear. Germline values: CDR1 SGHNT, CDR2 YENEEA. Trimming removed 0 bases from V and 4 bases from J, with 0 bases in between. The CDR3 has 12 amino acids. The CDR3 DNA reads as TGTGCCAGCAGCTTAGACACCGGGGAGCTGTTTTTT. Encoded protein: CASSLDTGELFF.

This chain links TRBV28 with TRBJ1-3; D is ambiguous. V lost 2 bases and J lost 0, with 5 bases in between. Per the germline V gene, CDR1 is MDHEN and CDR2 is SYDVKM. CDR3 length: 14 amino acids. CDR3 region: CASSLQSSGNTIYF. In nucleotides, the CDR3 is TGTGCCAGCAGTTTACAGAGCTCTGGAAACACCATATATTTT.

The gene calls are TRBV27 and TRBJ2-7; 9 nucleotides match TRBD1. V trimming: 3 bases; J trimming: 9 bases; junction bases outside the gene matches: 36. There are 23 residues in the CDR3. The germline V gene has CDR1 MNHEY and CDR2 SMNVEV (reference sequence). In DNA form, the CDR3 reads TGTGCCAGCAGTTTCGGACAGGGGCGCCAGACCGGCAGAGTAGCGGGTCCCCCTAAGGTGCAGTACTTC. This sequence encodes CASSFGQGRQTGRVAGPPKVQYF.

The CDR3 reads CASSPPTGTSYEQYF. The CDR3 DNA sequence: TGTGCCAGCTCACCACCGACAGGGACCTCCTACGAGCAGTACTTC. The chain combines TRBV18 with TRBJ2-7, with 7 nucleotides matching TRBD1. Trimming cost V 0 bases and J 0 bases; bases outside gene matches: 2. Per germline, CDR1 KGHSH and CDR2 LQKENI. The CDR3 is 15 amino acids. Filled out from reference TRBV18 and TRBJ2-7, the complete variable domain reads NAGVMQNPRHLVRRRGQEARLRCSPMKGHSHVYWYRQLPEEGLKFMVYLQKENIIDESGMPKERFSAEFPKEGPSILRIQQVVRGDSAAYFCASSPPTGTSYEQYFGPGTRLTVT.

The genes are TRBV5-1 and TRBJ2-5, with TRBD2 matching over 8 bases. The CDR3 covers 15 residues. Trimming at V came to 4 bases and at J to 5 bases, leaving 10 bases not matched to a gene. Germline V gene lookup returns CDR1 SGHRS and CDR2 YFSETQ. The CDR3 region is CASSITGTRAETQYF. For the CDR3, the DNA is TGCGCCAGCAGCATAACCGGGACTAGGGCGGAGACCCAGTACTTC.

The V gene is TRBV6-5, the J gene TRBJ2-7; the match to TRBD1 covers 7 bases. The CDR3 extends over 12 amino acids. V lost 8 bases, J lost 2 bases, and 3 bases stayed unmatched. CDR1 is MNHEY, CDR2 SVGAGI, per germline. Written as DNA, the CDR3 is TGTGCCAGCCGGGACAGAACCTACGAGCAGTACTTC. Its translation is CASRDRTYEQYF.

The rearrangement joins TRBV2 to TRBJ2-3; 9 bases align to TRBD1. In germline, CDR1 is SNHLY, CDR2 FYNNEI. This CDR3 comprises 16 residues. Trimming at V came to 5 bases and at J to 3 bases, leaving 9 bases not matched to a gene. CDR3 DNA: TGTGCCAGCAGTTCCACCGGGACAGGGTTGACAGATACGCAGTATTTT. Encoded protein: CASSSTGTGLTDTQYF.

The chain uses TRBV7-2 and TRBJ2-5, with TRBD1 identical over 8 bases. There are 14 residues in the CDR3. V was clipped by 6 bases and J by 6 bases; unmatched bases: 9. Germline lookup yields CDR1 SGHTA and CDR2 FQGNSA. The CDR3 reads CASRDNRGKKTQYF. For the CDR3, the DNA is TGTGCCAGCAGAGACAACAGGGGGAAAAAGACCCAGTACTTC.

To note about this clone: The sample has other DNA sequences that encode this CDR3 too. The chain recombines TRBV30 with TRBJ1-3; D is unclear. The germline V and J ends were trimmed by 0 bases and 2 bases, with 2 bases remaining between them. The CDR3 is 12 residues long. Germline V gene sequence: CDR1 GTSNPN, CDR2 SVGIG (reference sequence). The CDR3 coding sequence is TGTGCCTGGAGTGTAGCTGGAAACACCATATATTTT. Translation gives CAWSVAGNTIYF.

The V gene is TRBV28, the J gene TRBJ1-5, with D maybe TRBD1 (6 bases). CDR1 and CDR2 (germline): MDHEN, SYDVKM. This CDR3 region has 14 residues. The ends were cut back, 6 bases at V and 6 bases at J, with 15 bases in the middle. The CDR3 is CASRPTGYFQPQHF. CDR3 DNA sequence: TGTGCCAGCAGACCAACAGGGTATTTTCAGCCCCAGCATTTT.

The V and J genes are TRBV7-7 and TRBJ2-3; 13 bases match TRBD2. V gave up 5 bases and J gave up 6 bases; unmatched junction bases: 5. Looked up from germline, CDR1 is SSHAT and CDR2 is FNYEAQ (reference sequence). The CDR3 is made up of 15 amino acids. CDR3 in amino acids: CASSPLAGGIDTQYF. The CDR3 DNA reads TGTGCCAGCAGCCCACTAGCGGGAGGGATTGATACGCAGTATTTT. The variable domain in full, with the rest retrieved from reference TRBV7-7 and TRBJ2-3, is GAGVSQSPRYKVTKRGQDVTLRCDPISSHATLYWYQQALGQGPEFLTYFNYEAQPDKSGLPSDRFSAERPEGSISTLTIQRTEQRDSAMYRCASSPLAGGIDTQYFGPGTRLTVL.

The genes are TRBV19 and TRBJ1-2, with D unresolved. This CDR3 contains 13 residues. Germline values: CDR1 LNHDA, CDR2 SQIVND (reference sequence). V lost 4 bases to trimming and J lost 3 bases, with 9 bases between them. The CDR3 bases are TGTGCCAGTAGTAATACAATCTACTATGGCTACACCTTC. This translates into CASSNTIYYGYTF.

Worth noting for this clone: Other DNA sequences of this sample code for an identical CDR3. CDR3 in amino acids: CASSSGQGTDTQYF. In nucleotides, the CDR3 is TGCGCCAGCAGCTCGGGACAGGGAACAGATACGCAGTATTTT. V is TRBV5-1 and J is TRBJ2-3; 9 bases agree with TRBD1. Trimming took 3 bases from V and 3 from J; bases not matched to a gene: 2. Germline CDR1 reads SGHRS; CDR2 reads YFSETQ. The CDR3 is made up of 14 amino acids.

The chain links TRBV9 to TRBJ2-1, with 11 positions matching TRBD2. CDR1 and CDR2 from the germline V gene are SGDLS and YYNGEE. This CDR3 has 15 residues. V shed 4 bases, J shed 5 bases, and the junction held 5 bases outside the gene matches. The CDR3 protein is CASSRTSGRNNEQFF. The CDR3 region has the DNA TGTGCCAGCAGCCGAACTAGCGGGAGAAACAATGAGCAGTTCTTC.